Listed below are T cell receptor beta chains from one sample, sequenced in a study of beta chain features in type 1 diabetes. Assay used: immunoSEQ multiplex PCR; TCRdb lists only in-frame clones, some missing. The table includes 200,000 to 300,000 clones, 11% detected once. The sequencing input was naive CD4+ T cells from blood. Receptors were obtained from a man aged 30-40 years with type 1 diabetes. The CDR3 runs from the conserved cysteine through the conserved F or W. Fields, in order: clone size, D gene, J gene, V gene, CDR3 protein, CDR3 DNA. The D gene is left open where the match is weak. Where a row states a size, it is once, few, many or the class of an expanded clone; other rows omit it.

>-|-|TRBJ2-5|TRBV5-4
CASSRVRGQETQYF
TGTGCCAGCAGCCGCGTCCGGGGCCAAGAGACCCAGTACTTC
>few|TRBD1|TRBJ1-5|TRBV19
CASSTVGQGYSNQPQHF
TGTGCCAGTAGTACCGTCGGACAGGGGTATAGCAATCAGCCCCAGCATTTT
>few|TRBD1|TRBJ2-5|TRBV5-1
CASSFDQGAGQETQYF
TGCGCCAGCAGCTTTGATCAGGGGGCTGGTCAAGAGACCCAGTACTTC
>-|TRBD1|TRBJ1-5|TRBV19
CASQDQQGVNQPQHF
TGTGCCAGTCAAGACCAACAGGGGGTAAATCAGCCCCAGCATTTT
>few|-|TRBJ2-7|TRBV4-3
CASSRSLGTTSSYEQYF
TGCGCCAGCAGCCGCAGTCTTGGGACAACTAGCTCCTACGAGCAGTACTTC
>few|TRBD1|TRBJ2-1|TRBV7-2
CASSSWGQRDEQFF
TGTGCCAGCAGCTCATGGGGACAGAGGGATGAGCAGTTCTTC
>-|-|TRBJ1-2|TRBV18
CASSPDRNYGYTF
TGTGCCAGCTCACCAGACAGGAACTATGGCTACACCTTC
>few|TRBD2|TRBJ2-5|TRBV15
CATSGGTSGKETQYF
TGTGCCACCAGCGGGGGGACTAGCGGTAAAGAGACCCAGTACTTC
>few|-|TRBJ2-1|TRBV5-1
CASSLDMTVNNEQFF
TGCGCCAGCAGCTTGGATATGACAGTCAACAATGAGCAGTTCTTC
>-|-|TRBJ1-5|TRBV28
CASSPLGNQPQHF
TGTGCCAGCAGTCCCCTCGGGAATCAGCCCCAGCATTTT
>few|-|TRBJ1-2|TRBV7-9
CASSLRVGPGYTF
TGTGCCAGCAGCTTACGGGTCGGCCCCGGCTACACCTTC
>-|-|TRBJ2-7|TRBV2
CASSEALGGRQPYEQYF
TGTGCCAGCAGTGAAGCGCTTGGGGGGAGGCAACCCTACGAGCAGTACTTC
>-|TRBD2|TRBJ2-3|TRBV6-6
CAVRTSGGKDTQYF
TGTGCCGTCCGGACTAGCGGGGGTAAAGATACGCAGTATTTT
>few|-|TRBJ1-2|TRBV28
CASNRVSYGYTF
TGTGCCAGTAACAGGGTGTCTTATGGCTACACCTTC
>few|TRBD1|TRBJ1-6|TRBV4-1
CASSRQSGTGDNSPLHF
TGCGCCAGCAGCCGACAGTCCGGGACAGGAGACAATTCACCCCTCCACTTT
>few|TRBD2|TRBJ2-2|TRBV11-2
CASSLSPLGRTGELFF
TGTGCCAGCAGCTTATCCCCCCTCGGGAGGACCGGGGAGCTGTTTTTT
>-|-|TRBJ2-5|TRBV18
CASSPGARTQYF
TGTGCCAGCTCACCTGGAGCTAGGACCCAGTACTTC
>-|-|TRBJ1-1|TRBV5-1
CASSSGTPNTEAFF
TGCGCCAGCAGCTCCGGGACACCCAACACTGAAGCTTTCTTT
>few|-|TRBJ2-5|TRBV12-5
CASGTFRGYQETQYF
TGTGCTAGTGGTACCTTTCGGGGGTACCAAGAGACCCAGTACTTC
>-|-|TRBJ2-5|TRBV4-2
CASSQGTGGGGQETQYF
TGTGCCAGCAGCCAAGGGACGGGGGGCGGCGGCCAAGAGACCCAGTACTTC
>-|TRBD2|TRBJ2-5|TRBV7-2
CASSFQRGGPETQYF
TGTGCCAGCAGCTTCCAACGGGGGGGCCCGGAGACCCAGTACTTC
>-|-|TRBJ2-3|TRBV7-9
CASSLEFGGTDTQYF
TGTGCCAGCAGCTTAGAGTTCGGGGGCACAGATACGCAGTATTTT
>few|TRBD1|TRBJ1-2|TRBV6-6
CASSYPGTGTYGYTF
TGTGCCAGCAGTTACCCCGGGACAGGGACCTATGGCTACACCTTC
>-|TRBD2|TRBJ2-1|TRBV5-6
CASRPIAGGMYEQFF
TGTGCCAGCAGACCTATAGCGGGGGGAATGTATGAGCAGTTCTTC
>few|TRBD2|TRBJ2-7|TRBV15
CATSTMGGDRFYEQYF
TGTGCCACCAGCACCATGGGAGGGGACCGTTTCTACGAGCAGTACTTC
>-|TRBD1|TRBJ1-5|TRBV11-1
CASSLDRNQPQHF
TGTGCCAGCAGCTTGGACAGGAACCAGCCCCAGCATTTT
>-|TRBD1|TRBJ1-5|TRBV6-1
CASTPGQDSNQPQHF
TGTGCCAGCACCCCGGGACAGGATAGCAATCAGCCCCAGCATTTT
>few|-|TRBJ1-1|TRBV29-1
CSVSIQGNTEAFF
TGCAGCGTTTCCATACAGGGGAACACTGAAGCTTTCTTT
>-|-|TRBJ1-2|TRBV30
CAWSAGSGYTF
TGTGCCTGGAGTGCGGGGTCTGGCTACACCTTC
>-|-|TRBJ2-7|TRBV5-1
CASSPEGGGEQYF
TGCGCCAGCAGCCCGGAGGGAGGGGGAGAGCAGTACTTC
>-|TRBD2|TRBJ2-1|TRBV5-1
CASSPASGGASEQFF
TGCGCCAGCAGCCCAGCTAGCGGGGGGGCCTCTGAGCAGTTCTTC
>few|-|TRBJ1-2|TRBV29-1
CSVEGADYGYTF
TGCAGCGTTGAAGGAGCGGACTATGGCTACACCTTC
>few|-|TRBJ1-4|TRBV30
CAWITKSATNEKLFF
TGTGCCTGGATTACAAAATCTGCAACTAATGAAAAACTGTTTTTT
>few|-|TRBJ2-7|TRBV5-1
CASSGKTTFTYEQYF
TGCGCCAGCAGCGGAAAGACAACCTTTACCTACGAGCAGTACTTC
>-|-|TRBJ2-1|TRBV10-3
CAIMGGTEQFF
TGTGCCATCATGGGGGGTACTGAGCAGTTCTTC
>few|TRBD2|TRBJ2-3|TRBV4-3
CASSQVLAGDSTDTQYF
TGCGCCAGCAGCCAAGTCTTGGCGGGGGATAGCACAGATACGCAGTATTTT
>-|-|TRBJ2-1|TRBV7-2
CASSLAGSRANEQFF
TGTGCCAGCAGCTTAGCCGGGTCGCGTGCCAATGAGCAGTTCTTC
>-|-|TRBJ1-2|TRBV28
CATLRSYGYTF
TGTGCCACCTTGAGGTCCTATGGCTACACCTTC
>few|-|TRBJ2-7|TRBV28
CASSLRTVYEQYF
TGTGCCAGCAGTTTAAGGACAGTCTACGAGCAGTACTTC
>-|TRBD1|TRBJ1-3|TRBV5-1
CASSPGTGNGNTIYF
TGCGCCAGCAGCCCCGGGACAGGGAACGGAAACACCATATATTTT
>few|TRBD2|TRBJ2-5|TRBV5-1
CASSAGLFQETQYF
TGCGCCAGCAGCGCGGGACTATTCCAAGAGACCCAGTACTTC
>few|-|TRBJ2-1|TRBV28
CASMGSPYNEQFF
TGTGCCAGCATGGGCAGCCCCTACAATGAGCAGTTCTTC
>-|TRBD2|TRBJ2-3|TRBV6-5
CASSWMGLATPQYF
TGTGCCAGCAGTTGGATGGGACTAGCGACACCGCAGTATTTT
>-|TRBD1|TRBJ2-7|TRBV27
CARRGRGQGAPPGSYEQYF
TGTGCCAGGAGGGGCCGGGGACAGGGGGCGCCCCCGGGATCCTACGAGCAGTACTTC
>-|TRBD1|TRBJ1-1|TRBV9
CASSEGAKDTEAFF
TGTGCCAGCAGCGAGGGGGCGAAGGACACTGAAGCTTTCTTT
>few|-|TRBJ2-3|TRBV6-6
CASSLLVVDTQYF
TGTGCCAGCAGTTTGCTGGTAGTGGATACGCAGTATTTT
>-|-|TRBJ2-5|TRBV7-2
CASSLQQGGETQYF
TGTGCCAGCAGCTTACAACAGGGGGGGGAGACCCAGTACTTC
>-|-|TRBJ2-1|TRBV5-1
CASSLGQSSYNEQFF
TGCGCCAGCAGCTTGGGACAGAGCTCCTACAATGAGCAGTTCTTC
>-|TRBD1|TRBJ1-2|TRBV7-9
CASSPGQGVYGYTF
TGTGCCAGCAGCCCCGGACAGGGCGTCTATGGCTACACCTTC
>few|TRBD1|TRBJ2-7|TRBV7-2
CASSSPGGASYEQYF
TGTGCCAGCAGCTCCCCAGGGGGAGCCTCCTACGAGCAGTACTTC
>-|TRBD1|TRBJ2-7|TRBV6-1
CASTTDRAYEQYF
TGTGCCAGCACCACTGACAGGGCCTACGAGCAGTACTTC
>few|-|TRBJ1-5|TRBV28
CASSRGGPDQPQHF
TGTGCCAGCAGTCGGGGGGGTCCAGATCAGCCCCAGCATTTT
>few|TRBD1|TRBJ2-2|TRBV25-1
CASSEWDRGSTGELFF
TGTGCCAGCAGTGAATGGGACAGGGGCTCGACCGGGGAGCTGTTTTTT
>-|TRBD1|TRBJ1-1|TRBV7-3
CASSLDRDAEAFF
TGTGCCAGCAGCTTAGACAGGGACGCTGAAGCTTTCTTT
>-|TRBD2|TRBJ2-3|TRBV7-9
CASSLRRTSGGADTQYF
TGTGCCAGCAGCTTACGGAGGACTAGCGGGGGTGCAGATACGCAGTATTTT
>-|-|TRBJ1-2|TRBV20-1
CSASDRYGYTF
TGCAGTGCTTCGGACAGATATGGCTACACCTTC
>few|-|TRBJ1-1|TRBV9
CASSVRDGVSEAFF
TGTGCCAGCAGCGTGCGGGACGGAGTATCTGAAGCTTTCTTT